This T cell receptor (beta chain) was captured by sequencing in a study of TIL therapy for anti-PD-1-resistant metastatic lung cancer. The CDR3 extends over 14 amino acids. J gave up 0 bases and V 6 bases, and 3 bases lay outside the gene matches. CDR1 and CDR2 from the germline V gene are ENHRY and SYGVKD. Sequencing used immunoSEQ v3. Sequenced by immunoSEQ multiplex PCR; TCRdb stores in-frame clones only, minus some. The profile shows 36,000 or so clones, 73% of them singletons. As to time point: pre-treatment sample, taken before nivolumab and TIL therapy. Sequences were derived from blood, sampled at baseline. The J gene is TRBJ2-3, the V gene TRBV10-3; 7 positions agree with TRBD1. This receptor was identified in a person aged 25 to 80 with non-small cell lung cancer. The CDR3 is CAIRTGPSTDTQYF. The CDR3 DNA follows: TGTGCCATCAGGACAGGGCCGAGCACAGATACGCAGTATTTT.